The 27 T cell receptor beta chains given below trace back to one sample, sequenced in a study of fetal regulatory T cell absence and autoimmunity. Profiling relied on immunoSEQ multiplex PCR, and the TCRdb table lists in-frame clones only, not all of them. The sample lists some 44,000 clones; about 80% were seen once. The sample was cord blood. The receptors come from a newborn boy with IPEX syndrome.

The CDR3 reads CASSEAPQGPGEKLFF. CDR3 in DNA: TGTGCCAGCAGTGAAGCTCCCCAGGGGCCTGGGGAAAAACTGTTTTTT. V usage is TRBV6-1 and J usage is TRBJ1-4; maybe TRBD1 (6 bases). V was pared by 0 bases and J by 8 bases, with 16 bases between. The germline gives CDR1 MNHNS, CDR2 SASEGT. The CDR3 has 16 residues.

J is TRBJ2-1 and V is TRBV9, with 9 nucleotides matching TRBD2. CDR3 size: 17 residues. Losses at the gene ends were 0 bases for V and 2 bases for J; bases not matched to a gene: 6. Germline V gene sequence: CDR1 SGDLS, CDR2 YYNGEE. CDR3 coding DNA: TGTGCCAGCAGCGTAGGGGTTAGCGGGGGACCCTACAATGAGCAGTTCTTC. Its protein is CASSVGVSGGPYNEQFF.

CDR3 sequence reads: CASSLDGATEAFF. The CDR3 DNA is TGTGCCAGCAGCTTAGACGGGGCCACTGAAGCTTTCTTT. The chain recombines TRBV7-2 with TRBJ1-1; the D gene is possibly TRBD1 (5 bases). The CDR3 is 13 residues long. Germline-derived CDR1 and CDR2 are SGHTA and FQGNSA. The V and J ends lost 1 base and 4 bases respectively, with 7 bases between them. The full variable domain, its missing parts supplied by reference TRBV7-2 and TRBJ1-1, is GAGVSQSPSNKVTEKGKDVELRCDPISGHTALYWYRQSLGQGLEFLIYFQGNSAPDKSGLPSDRFSAERTGGSVSTLTIQRTQQEDSAVYLCASSLDGATEAFFGQGTRLTVV.

V usage is TRBV6-5 and J usage is TRBJ2-5; D unresolved. The CDR3 sequence is 11 residues long. Trimming left V 2 bases short and J 5 bases short, with 3 bases between. Germline loops: CDR1 MNHEY, CDR2 SVGAGI. CDR3 coding DNA: TGTGCCAGCAGTTACAGGGAGACCCAGTACTTC. Encoded protein: CASSYRETQYF.

The CDR3 sequence: CASSAGTANYGYTF. CDR3 in DNA: TGTGCCAGCAGTGCCGGGACAGCTAACTATGGCTACACCTTC. This chain connects TRBV2 to TRBJ1-2, with TRBD1 identical over 7 bases. The germline V gene encodes CDR1 SNHLY and CDR2 FYNNEI. The CDR3 is made up of 14 amino acids. Unmatched junction bases numbered 2, after V lost 4 bases and J lost 0 bases.

As concerns this clone: Other nucleotide sequences from this sample produce the same CDR3. V gene TRBV7-9 combines with J gene TRBJ2-7, with 8 bases aligning to TRBD1. Germline CDR1 is SEHNR and CDR2 is FQNEAQ (reference sequence). The CDR3 extends over 13 amino acids. The V and J ends lost 2 bases and 3 bases, in that order; junction bases with no gene match: 0. CDR3 DNA: TGTGCCAGCAGCTTAACAGGGGGCTACGAGCAGTACTTC. Its protein product is CASSLTGGYEQYF.

The chain couples TRBV19 to TRBJ1-1; no firm D call. This CDR3 region has 11 residues. Per the germline V gene, CDR1 is LNHDA and CDR2 is SQIVND (reference sequence). Deletions cut 6 bases from V and 5 bases from J, with 7 bases between. CDR3 in amino acids: CASRWETEAFF. CDR3 bases: TGTGCCAGTAGGTGGGAAACTGAAGCTTTCTTT.

V usage is TRBV10-2 and J usage is TRBJ1-2, with 7 bases aligning to TRBD1. The ends lost 2 bases at V and 5 bases at J; junction bases unmatched: 8. Germline V gene data show CDR1 as WSHSY and CDR2 as SAAADI. The CDR3 loop spans 15 amino acids. The CDR3 DNA sequence: TGCGCCAGCAGTGAGGCCGGGACAGATACTTATGGCTACACCTTC. Translated: CASSEAGTDTYGYTF.

The chain is built from TRBV5-6 and TRBJ2-5; 12 positions match TRBD2. Germline CDR1 reads SGHDT; CDR2 reads YYEEEE. V lost 2 bases to trimming and J lost 1 base; unmatched junction nucleotides: 0. This CDR3 is 15 amino acids long. The CDR3 reads CASSLLAGGQETQYF. CDR3 DNA sequence: TGTGCCAGCAGCTTACTAGCGGGGGGCCAAGAGACCCAGTACTTC.

This clone has more than one count but fewer than ten. V and J are TRBV27 and TRBJ1-2, with TRBD1 as a possible D gene (6 bases). The CDR3 loop spans 13 amino acids. Trimming shortened V by 6 bases and J by 6 bases, and 14 bases separated the two germline ends. Per the germline V gene, CDR1 is MNHEY and CDR2 is SMNVEV (reference sequence). CDR3 amino acids: CASSPRTANGYTF. In DNA, the CDR3 is TGTGCCAGCAGCCCTAGGACAGCAAATGGCTACACCTTC.

The CDR3 is CATSRTSGRPQNEQYF. As DNA, the CDR3 is TGTGCCACCAGCAGGACTAGCGGGAGGCCCCAAAACGAGCAGTACTTC. This chain joins TRBV15 and TRBJ2-7; 13 bases line up with TRBD2. The CDR3 sequence is 16 residues long. Germline V gives CDR1 LNHNV, CDR2 YYDKDF (reference sequence). Unmatched junction bases numbered 7, after V lost 3 bases and J lost 5 bases.

The chain couples TRBV9 to TRBJ2-3, with 7 bases fitting TRBD2. V lost 0 bases and J lost 5; bases outside the gene matches: 3. The CDR3 totals 14 residues. From germline, CDR1 is SGDLS and CDR2 YYNGEE. The CDR3 coding sequence is TGTGCCAGCAGCGTAGTCGCGGGGGTAGATACGCAGTATTTT. Residues: CASSVVAGVDTQYF.

This chain links TRBV6-4 with TRBJ2-5; D might be TRBD2 (6 bases). CDR1 MRHNA and CDR2 SNTAGT come from the germline V gene. V lost 5 bases to trimming and J lost 3 bases, with 19 bases between them. The CDR3 is 16 residues long. The CDR3: CASSHLHRETEETQYF. The CDR3 coding sequence is TGTGCCAGCAGTCACCTCCATCGGGAGACGGAAGAGACCCAGTACTTC.

The rearrangement uses TRBV7-8 and TRBJ2-1; 8 bases agree with TRBD1. The length of the CDR3 is 15 residues. After removal of 3 bases from V and 4 bases from J, the junction contained 5 bases not matched to a gene. Germline CDR1 and CDR2: SGHVS and FQNEAQ. The CDR3 here is CASSFRRGLYNEQFF. The CDR3 DNA sequence: TGTGCCAGCAGCTTTCGCAGGGGGCTTTACAATGAGCAGTTCTTC.

The rearrangement joins TRBV5-1 to TRBJ2-1; 7 nucleotides align to TRBD1. Germline assignment: CDR1 SGHRS and CDR2 YFSETQ. J was trimmed by 5 bases and V by 4 bases; bases with no gene match: 12. The CDR3 spans 16 residues. The DNA of the CDR3 is TGCGCCAGCAGCCCATTGATCCACAGGGGACACAATGAGCAGTTCTTC. Encoded protein: CASSPLIHRGHNEQFF.

The V and J genes are TRBV28 and TRBJ2-7; D possibly uses TRBD1 or TRBD2 (5 bases each). V was shortened by 6 bases and J by 3 bases, with 12 bases between the two germline ends. This CDR3 spans 13 amino acids. Germline values: CDR1 MDHEN, CDR2 SYDVKM. CDR3 sequence reads: CASSLGTVYEQYF. The CDR3 DNA is TGTGCCAGCAGCCTTGGGACGGTCTACGAGCAGTACTTC.

This sequence joins TRBV7-8 and TRBJ2-1, with TRBD2 matching 13 bases. The length of the CDR3 is 19 residues. Per the germline V gene, CDR1 is SGHVS and CDR2 is FQNEAQ. Trimming at V came to 1 base and at J to 4 bases, leaving 10 bases not matched to a gene. The CDR3 protein is CASSLEYGLAGAGYNEQFF. Written as DNA, the CDR3 is TGTGCCAGCAGCTTAGAATACGGACTAGCGGGGGCTGGTTACAATGAGCAGTTCTTC.

The rearrangement joins TRBV5-1 to TRBJ2-6, with 8 bases matching TRBD1. The V gene end was trimmed by 0 bases and the J gene end by 3 bases; junction bases not matched to a gene: 5. The CDR3 spans 17 residues. Germline V gene sequence: CDR1 SGHRS, CDR2 YFSETQ. In DNA, the CDR3 is TGCGCCAGCAGCTTGGACTCAGGGGGCGGTGGGGCCAACGTCCTGACTTTC. Translating gives CASSLDSGGGGANVLTF.

This clone appeared once. This chain joins TRBV19 and TRBJ2-1; TRBD2 matches at 13 bases. Germline V lookup: CDR1 LNHDA, CDR2 SQIVND (reference sequence). V lost 3 bases and J lost 10; bases outside the gene matches: 6. The CDR3 runs 15 residues. CDR3 protein: CASSIITSGRVEQFF. The CDR3 region has the DNA TGTGCCAGTAGTATCATAACTAGCGGGAGGGTAGAGCAGTTCTTC. Looking up the rest from reference TRBV19 and TRBJ2-1 gives the full variable domain: DGGITQSPKYLFRKEGQNVTLSCEQNLNHDAMYWYRQDPGQGLRLIYYSQIVNDFQKGDIAEGYSVSREKKESFPLTVTSAQKNPTAFYLCASSIITSGRVEQFFGPGTRLTVL.

The rearrangement joins TRBV5-5 to TRBJ2-2, with 7 bases identical to TRBD1. V dropped 0 bases and J dropped 1; count of bases not matched to a gene: 3. CDR1 is SGHKS, CDR2 YYEKEE, per germline (reference sequence). The CDR3 has 16 amino acids. Here the CDR3 reads CASSLATGLNTGELFF. CDR3 in DNA: TGTGCCAGCAGCTTGGCGACAGGGTTGAACACCGGGGAGCTGTTTTTT.

This clone came up a few times. The CDR3 DNA sequence: TGTGCCAGTAGTAATGACAGGGAGACTTCACCCCTCCACTTT. Its translation is CASSNDRETSPLHF. The chain joins TRBV19 to TRBJ1-6; 7 nucleotides match TRBD1. This CDR3 has 14 amino acids. In germline, CDR1 is LNHDA, CDR2 SQIVND (reference sequence). V gave up 4 bases and J gave up 9 bases; unmatched junction bases: 6. Variable domain in full (rest from reference TRBV19 and TRBJ1-6): DGGITQSPKYLFRKEGQNVTLSCEQNLNHDAMYWYRQDPGQGLRLIYYSQIVNDFQKGDIAEGYSVSREKKESFPLTVTSAQKNPTAFYLCASSNDRETSPLHFGNGTRLTVT.

The chain has TRBV6-5 and TRBJ2-7; 7 positions match TRBD2. Germline-derived CDR1 and CDR2 are MNHEY and SVGAGI. The CDR3 is 11 residues long. The V and J ends lost 10 bases and 3 bases, in that order; junction bases with no gene match: 3. CDR3 DNA sequence: TGTGCCATTCGGGGGGACTACGAGCAGTACTTC. This codes for CAIRGDYEQYF.

This clone was detected once. This rearrangement joins TRBV7-2 to TRBJ2-3; 10 nucleotides line up with TRBD2. V was clipped by 5 bases and J by 1 base; unmatched bases: 6. Germline V gene sequence: CDR1 SGHTA, CDR2 FQGNSA. This CDR3 region has 16 residues. In nucleotides, the CDR3 is TGTGCCAGCAGCCCGCCTAGCGGGGGACGCACAGATACGCAGTATTTT. Protein: CASSPPSGGRTDTQYF. The full variable domain, completed using reference TRBV7-2 and TRBJ2-3, is GAGVSQSPSNKVTEKGKDVELRCDPISGHTALYWYRQSLGQGLEFLIYFQGNSAPDKSGLPSDRFSAERTGGSVSTLTIQRTQQEDSAVYLCASSPPSGGRTDTQYFGPGTRLTVL.

This chain joins TRBV7-2 and TRBJ1-1; D unclear. Germline CDR1 SGHTA, CDR2 FQGNSA. The CDR3 is 14 amino acids. V dropped 0 bases and J dropped 4 bases, with 9 bases sitting between them. The CDR3 nucleotides read TGTGCCAGCAGCTTAGCTGCAAGGGCCACTGAAGCTTTCTTT. This sequence encodes CASSLAARATEAFF.

The chain employs TRBV20-1 and TRBJ1-2, with D possibly TRBD1 on 5 matching bases. Germline V gene data show CDR1 as DFQATT and CDR2 as SNEGSKA (reference sequence). V was clipped by 1 base and J by 8 bases, with 8 bases between them. The CDR3 contains 11 residues. The CDR3 DNA sequence: TGCAGTGCTAGAGGTTCAGGGGGCTACACCTTC. Protein product: CSARGSGGYTF.

This clone appeared once. The chain links TRBV4-3 to TRBJ1-1; D is unclear. Trimming left V 8 bases short and J 3 bases short, with 16 bases between. The CDR3 contains 14 residues. CDR1 is LGHNA, CDR2 YSLEER, per germline. The CDR3 region is CASAQFYGDTEAFF. The CDR3, as DNA: TGCGCCAGCGCACAGTTTTACGGGGACACTGAAGCTTTCTTT.

The CDR3 region is CASTFSTDTQYF. The CDR3 DNA reads TGTGCCAGCACCTTTAGCACAGATACGCAGTATTTT. The chain links TRBV7-9 to TRBJ2-3; D gene uncertain. CDR1 is SEHNR and CDR2 is FQNEAQ in the germline V gene (reference sequence). Trimming took off 7 bases at V and 0 bases at J, with 5 bases between the two ends. The CDR3 covers 12 residues.